These 12 T cell receptor beta chains were all obtained from the same sample, sequenced in a study of T cells in Graves' hyperthyroidism and ophthalmopathy. RNA transcripts yielded amplified TCR beta CDR3 regions. The HTBI primer set was used in a first-round RT-PCR of the TCR CDR3. MiXCR, run by TCRdb on the multiplex PCR reads, gives a single entry per CDR3 protein. This sample has around 600,000 distinct CDR3 sequences, with roughly 16% found just once. Sequencing was done on a sample of blood. These receptors all come from a woman aged 40-49 years with Graves' ophthalmopathy.

V gene TRBV6-2 or TRBV6-3 combines with J gene TRBJ2-5; a possible D gene is TRBD2 (6 bases). V was pared by 3 bases and J by 5 bases, with 16 bases between. CDR3 length: 15 amino acids. The germline gives CDR1 MNHEY, CDR2 SVGEGT. CDR3: CASSYLAGSAETQYF. CDR3 DNA: TGTGCCAGCAGTTATTTGGCGGGATCGGCTGAGACCCAGTACTTC.

In its sample, this clonotype was seen many times. The chain is built from TRBV7-2 and TRBJ2-7, with D tentatively TRBD1 or TRBD2 (5 bases each). Germline values: CDR1 SGHTA, CDR2 FQGNSA. The CDR3 loop spans 14 amino acids. V was pared by 5 bases and J by 3 bases, with 14 bases between. The CDR3 sequence: CASSRAGAVYEQYF. The CDR3 DNA is TGTGCCAGCAGCCGCGCCGGGGCCGTCTACGAGCAGTACTTC.

The chain has TRBV25-1 and TRBJ2-3; unclear D gene. With 2 bases removed from V and 6 bases from J, the gap between germline ends came to 9 bases. Germline V lookup: CDR1 MGHDK, CDR2 SYGVNS. The CDR3 totals 13 residues. CDR3 nucleotides: TGTGCCAGCAGTGAAGGGGATCGGGATACGCAGTATTTT. Translation gives CASSEGDRDTQYF.

This clonotype appeared a few times. V usage is TRBV27 and J usage is TRBJ2-7, with TRBD2 matching 8 bases. V shed 6 bases and J 2 bases; nucleotides not matched to a gene: 9. The CDR3 has 15 residues. The germline V gene encodes CDR1 MNHEY and CDR2 SMNVEV (reference sequence). CDR3 DNA sequence: TGTGCCAGCAGCCCAGGGGCGGGAGGAACCTACGAGCAGTACTTC. Protein product: CASSPGAGGTYEQYF.

This clonotype occurred a few times. CDR3 protein: CASRGDRVGNIQYF. CDR3 coding DNA: TGCGCCAGCAGAGGGGACAGGGTGGGAAACATTCAGTACTTC. This chain uses TRBV10-2 with TRBJ2-4; TRBD1 aligns across 9 bases. The CDR3 consists of 14 residues. Germline V lookup: CDR1 WSHSY, CDR2 SAAADI. The V gene end was trimmed by 6 bases and the J gene end by 6 bases; junction bases not matched to a gene: 6.

This clonotype was seen ten or more times. This chain links TRBV11-2 with TRBJ2-7; a weak D match, TRBD1 (7 bases). Germline CDR1 is SGHAT and CDR2 is FQNNGV. This CDR3 is built from 15 residues. Trimming left V 5 bases short and J 0 bases short, with 14 bases between. The DNA for the CDR3 is TGTGCCAGCAGCCCCAGGCAGGGGGGCTCCTACGAGCAGTACTTC. It is translated as CASSPRQGGSYEQYF. Supplemented by reference TRBV11-2 and TRBJ2-7, the full variable domain reads EAGVAQSPRYKIIEKRQSVAFWCNPISGHATLYWYQQILGQGPKLLIQFQNNGVVDDSQLPKDRFSAERLKGVDSTLKIQPAKLEDSAVYLCASSPRQGGSYEQYFGPGTRLTVT.

In its sample, this clonotype was seen a few times. The rearrangement links TRBV15 to TRBJ1-2, with D uncertain. Trimming took off 0 bases at V and 7 bases at J, with 9 bases between the two ends. Germline V lookup: CDR1 LNHNV, CDR2 YYDKDF (reference sequence). The CDR3 extends over 13 amino acids. The CDR3 is CATSRDKIGGYTF. The CDR3 region has the DNA TGTGCCACCAGCAGAGACAAGATTGGTGGCTACACCTTC.

The V call is TRBV27, the J call TRBJ2-6; D possibly corresponds to TRBD1 (6 bases). CDR1 is MNHEY and CDR2 is SMNVEV in the germline V gene (reference sequence). The CDR3 has 18 amino acids. V lost 2 bases to trimming and J lost 2 bases, with 16 bases between them. CDR3 nucleotides: TGTGCCAGCAGTTTAAGGAGGCAGGGGACGGCTGGGGCCAACGTCCTGACTTTC. This codes for CASSLRRQGTAGANVLTF.

This clonotype showed up many times. The chain combines TRBV12-3 or TRBV12-4 with TRBJ1-1; 7 bases are shared with TRBD1. The length of the CDR3 is 13 residues. V gave up 5 bases and J gave up 5 bases; unmatched junction bases: 5. This CDR3 is CASSPTGVTEAFF. The DNA for the CDR3 is TGTGCCAGCAGTCCTACAGGGGTGACTGAAGCTTTCTTT.

A few counts support this clonotype. The chain joins TRBV5-1 to TRBJ1-1; D might be TRBD1 (6 bases). The V end lost 7 bases, the J end lost 1 base, and 14 bases lay between the germline ends. Germline lookup yields CDR1 SGHRS and CDR2 YFSETQ. This CDR3 region has 14 residues. The CDR3: CASARTDPNTEAFF. The CDR3 DNA sequence: TGCGCCAGCGCCCGGACAGACCCGAACACTGAAGCTTTCTTT.

This clonotype has at least ten counts. The rearrangement joins TRBV3-1 to TRBJ1-1; no clear D. This CDR3 spans 14 amino acids. Germline lookup yields CDR1 LGHDT and CDR2 YNNKEL (reference sequence). Trimming took off 0 bases at V and 0 bases at J, with 5 bases between the two ends. The CDR3 nucleotides read TGTGCCAGCAGCCAAGACAATATGAACACTGAAGCTTTCTTT. Amino acids: CASSQDNMNTEAFF. The full variable domain, in which reference TRBV3-1 and TRBJ1-1 provide the parts outside the CDR3, is DTAVSQTPKYLVTQMGNDKSIKCEQNLGHDTMYWYKQDSKKFLKIMFSYNNKELIINETVPNRFSPKSPDKAHLNLHINSLELGDSAVYFCASSQDNMNTEAFFGQGTRLTVV.

The chain links TRBV30 to TRBJ2-1; D is possibly TRBD1 (7 bases). The CDR3 contains 15 residues. The ends were cut back, 1 base at V and 0 bases at J, with 10 bases in the middle. Germline CDR1 is GTSNPN and CDR2 is SVGIG (reference sequence). The CDR3 nucleotides are TGTGCCTGGAGTGCAGGGGGGAGCTCCTACAATGAGCAGTTCTTC. Protein: CAWSAGGSSYNEQFF.